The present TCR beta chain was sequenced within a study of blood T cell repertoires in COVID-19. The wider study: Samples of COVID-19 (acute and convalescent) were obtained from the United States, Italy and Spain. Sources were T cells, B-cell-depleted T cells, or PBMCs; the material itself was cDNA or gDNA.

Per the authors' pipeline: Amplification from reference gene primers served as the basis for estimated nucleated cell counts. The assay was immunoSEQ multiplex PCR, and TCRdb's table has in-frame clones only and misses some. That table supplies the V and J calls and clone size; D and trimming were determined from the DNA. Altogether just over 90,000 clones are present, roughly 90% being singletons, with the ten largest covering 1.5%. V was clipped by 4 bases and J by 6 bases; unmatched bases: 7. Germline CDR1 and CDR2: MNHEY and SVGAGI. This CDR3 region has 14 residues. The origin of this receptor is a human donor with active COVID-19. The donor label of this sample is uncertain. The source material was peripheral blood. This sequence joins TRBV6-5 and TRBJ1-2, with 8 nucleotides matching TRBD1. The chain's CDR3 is CASSSLDRADGYTF. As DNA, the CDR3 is TGTGCCAGCAGTTCCTTGGACAGGGCGGATGGCTACACCTTC.